This T cell receptor (beta chain) was captured by sequencing in a study of shared clonotypes between healthy human individuals. The overall study: A donor's plate count was three for CD4 naive and three for CD4 memory; CD8 naive had two and CD8 memory one. Findings and limits, study-wide: Lower generation probabilities were found for non-shared clonotypes than for those shared by all four donors.

Naive CD8 cells lacked CD45RO and underwent positive selection for CCR7, leaving out terminally differentiated effector memory CD45RA+ cells. TCRdb's copy holds only in-frame clones and misses some; the assay was immunoSEQ multiplex PCR. The sample lists roughly 2.1 million clones, about 92% seen once, with 1.5% to 2% in the top ten. Note on this clone: Its antigen remains unidentified.

This CDR3 contains 13 residues. V was pared by 7 bases and J by 1 base, with 11 bases between. From germline, CDR1 is MGHDK and CDR2 SYGVNS. The clonotype originates from a man between 18 and 29 years old in good health. Some clones in this sample may be carry-over from other donors' samples. The sequenced sample consisted of naive CD8+ T cells from PBMCs. This chain uses TRBV25-1 with TRBJ2-7; D is perhaps TRBD2 (5 bases). The CDR3 nucleotides read TGTGCCAGCAAACACCGGGGTTCCTACGAGCAGTACTTC. Encoded protein: CASKHRGSYEQYF.